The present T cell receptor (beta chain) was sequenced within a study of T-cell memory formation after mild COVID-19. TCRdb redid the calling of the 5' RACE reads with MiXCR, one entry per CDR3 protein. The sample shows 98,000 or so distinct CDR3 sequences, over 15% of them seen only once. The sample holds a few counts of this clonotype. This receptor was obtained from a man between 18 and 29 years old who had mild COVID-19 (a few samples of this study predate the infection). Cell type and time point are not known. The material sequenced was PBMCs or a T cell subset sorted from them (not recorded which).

The CDR3 nucleotides read TGTGCCAGCAGCTTAGCCCCCCCCACCGGGGAGCTGTTTTTT. It codes for CASSLAPPTGELFF. The chain couples TRBV7-2 to TRBJ2-2; D not certain. V lost 0 bases and J 4 bases, leaving 6 bases between the germline ends. The CDR3 length is 14 residues. Germline V lookup: CDR1 SGHTA, CDR2 FQGNSA.